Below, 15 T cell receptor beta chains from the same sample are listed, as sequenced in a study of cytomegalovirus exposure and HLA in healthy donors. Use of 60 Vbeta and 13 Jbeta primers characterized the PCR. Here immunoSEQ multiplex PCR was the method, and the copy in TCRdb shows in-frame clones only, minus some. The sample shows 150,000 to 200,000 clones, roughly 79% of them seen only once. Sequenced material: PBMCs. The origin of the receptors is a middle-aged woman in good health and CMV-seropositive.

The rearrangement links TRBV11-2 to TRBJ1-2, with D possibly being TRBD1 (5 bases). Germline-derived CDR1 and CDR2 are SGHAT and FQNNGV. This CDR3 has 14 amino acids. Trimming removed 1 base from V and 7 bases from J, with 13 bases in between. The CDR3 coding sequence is TGTGCCAGCAGCTTAGGGGCAGGGCAGGGTGGCTACACCTTC. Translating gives CASSLGAGQGGYTF.

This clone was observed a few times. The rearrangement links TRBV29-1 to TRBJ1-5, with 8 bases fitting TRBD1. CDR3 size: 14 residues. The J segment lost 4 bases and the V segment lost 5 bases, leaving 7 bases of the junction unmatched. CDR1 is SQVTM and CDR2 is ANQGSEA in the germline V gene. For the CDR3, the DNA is TGCAGCGTTTGTACAGGGGGTGGGAATCAGCCCCAGCATTTT. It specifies CSVCTGGGNQPQHF.

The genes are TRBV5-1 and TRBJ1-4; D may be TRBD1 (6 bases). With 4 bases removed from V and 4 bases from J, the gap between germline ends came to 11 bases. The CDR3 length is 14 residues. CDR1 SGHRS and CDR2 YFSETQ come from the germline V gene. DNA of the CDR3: TGCGCCAGCAGCAAGGACAGAGTTAATGAAAAACTGTTTTTT. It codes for CASSKDRVNEKLFF.

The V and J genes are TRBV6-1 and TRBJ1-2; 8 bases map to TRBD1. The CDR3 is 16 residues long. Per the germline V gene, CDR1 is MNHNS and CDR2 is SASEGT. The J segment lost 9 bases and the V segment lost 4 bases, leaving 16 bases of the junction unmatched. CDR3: CASSAPTGAEFRRYTF. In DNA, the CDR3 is TGTGCCAGCAGTGCTCCGACAGGGGCGGAATTTCGGCGCTACACCTTC.

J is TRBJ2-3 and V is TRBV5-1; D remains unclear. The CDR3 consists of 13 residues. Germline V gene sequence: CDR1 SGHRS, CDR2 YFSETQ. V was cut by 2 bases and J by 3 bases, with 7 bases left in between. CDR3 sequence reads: CASSFQVTDTQYF. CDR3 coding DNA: TGCGCCAGCAGCTTCCAGGTGACAGATACGCAGTATTTT. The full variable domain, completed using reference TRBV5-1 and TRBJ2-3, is KAGVTQTPRYLIKTRGQQVTLSCSPISGHRSVSWYQQTPGQGLQFLFEYFSETQRNKGNFPGRFSGRQFSNSRSEMNVSTLELGDSALYLCASSFQVTDTQYFGPGTRLTVL.

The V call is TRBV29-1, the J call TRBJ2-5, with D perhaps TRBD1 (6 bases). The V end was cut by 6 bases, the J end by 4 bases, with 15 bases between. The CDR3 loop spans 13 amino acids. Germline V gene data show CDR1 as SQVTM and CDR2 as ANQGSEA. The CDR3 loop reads CSVPQGIRETQYF. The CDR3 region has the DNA TGCAGCGTCCCCCAGGGGATTCGAGAGACCCAGTACTTC.

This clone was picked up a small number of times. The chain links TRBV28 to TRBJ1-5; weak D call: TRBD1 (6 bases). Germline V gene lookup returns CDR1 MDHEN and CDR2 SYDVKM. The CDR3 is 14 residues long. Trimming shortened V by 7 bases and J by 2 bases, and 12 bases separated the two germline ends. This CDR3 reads CASILTGGNQPQHF. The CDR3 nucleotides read TGTGCCAGCATCTTGACAGGAGGCAATCAGCCCCAGCATTTT. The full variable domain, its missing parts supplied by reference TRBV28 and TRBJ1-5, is DVKVTQSSRYLVKRTGEKVFLECVQDMDHENMFWYRQDPGLGLRLIYFSYDVKMKEKGDIPEGYSVSREKKERFSLILESASTNQTSMYLCASILTGGNQPQHFGDGTRLSIL.

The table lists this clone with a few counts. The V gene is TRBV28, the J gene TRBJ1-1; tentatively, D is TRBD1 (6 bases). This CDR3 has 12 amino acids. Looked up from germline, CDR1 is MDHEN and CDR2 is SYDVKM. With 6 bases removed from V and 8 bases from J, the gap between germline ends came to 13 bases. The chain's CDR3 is CASRRSTGEAFF. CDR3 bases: TGTGCCAGCAGGCGATCGACAGGCGAAGCTTTCTTT.

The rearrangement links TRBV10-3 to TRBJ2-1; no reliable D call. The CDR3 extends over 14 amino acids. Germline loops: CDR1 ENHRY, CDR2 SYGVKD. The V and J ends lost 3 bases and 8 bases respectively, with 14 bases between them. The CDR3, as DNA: TGTGCCATCAGTGATCCCGTGAGTCCGGATGAGCAGTTCTTC. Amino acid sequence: CAISDPVSPDEQFF.

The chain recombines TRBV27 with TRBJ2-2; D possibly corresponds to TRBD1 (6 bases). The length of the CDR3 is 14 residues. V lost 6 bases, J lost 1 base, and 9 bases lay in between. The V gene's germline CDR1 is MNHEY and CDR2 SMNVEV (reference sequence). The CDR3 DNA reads TGTGCCAGCAGGGGACACGGGAACACCGGGGAGCTGTTTTTT. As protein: CASRGHGNTGELFF.

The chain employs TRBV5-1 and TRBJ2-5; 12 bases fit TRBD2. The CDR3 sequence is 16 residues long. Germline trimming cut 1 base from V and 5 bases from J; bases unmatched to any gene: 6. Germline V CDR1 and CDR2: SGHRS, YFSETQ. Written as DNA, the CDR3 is TGCGCCAGCAGCTTGACATCCGGGACTAGCGGGGAGACCCAGTACTTC. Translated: CASSLTSGTSGETQYF. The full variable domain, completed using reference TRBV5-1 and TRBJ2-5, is KAGVTQTPRYLIKTRGQQVTLSCSPISGHRSVSWYQQTPGQGLQFLFEYFSETQRNKGNFPGRFSGRQFSNSRSEMNVSTLELGDSALYLCASSLTSGTSGETQYFGPGTRLLVL.

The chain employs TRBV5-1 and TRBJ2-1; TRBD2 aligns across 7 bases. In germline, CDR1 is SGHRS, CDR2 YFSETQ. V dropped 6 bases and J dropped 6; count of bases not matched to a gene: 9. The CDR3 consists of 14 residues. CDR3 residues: CASNLGTTPNEQFF. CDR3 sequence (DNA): TGCGCCAGCAACCTCGGGACTACTCCCAATGAGCAGTTCTTC. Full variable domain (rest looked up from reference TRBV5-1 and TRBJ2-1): KAGVTQTPRYLIKTRGQQVTLSCSPISGHRSVSWYQQTPGQGLQFLFEYFSETQRNKGNFPGRFSGRQFSNSRSEMNVSTLELGDSALYLCASNLGTTPNEQFFGPGTRLTVL.

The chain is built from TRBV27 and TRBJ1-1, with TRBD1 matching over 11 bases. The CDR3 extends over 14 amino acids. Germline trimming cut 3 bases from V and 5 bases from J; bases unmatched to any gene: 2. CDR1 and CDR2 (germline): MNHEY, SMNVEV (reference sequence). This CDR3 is CASSFGTGGTEAFF. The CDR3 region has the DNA TGTGCCAGCAGTTTTGGGACAGGGGGTACTGAAGCTTTCTTT.

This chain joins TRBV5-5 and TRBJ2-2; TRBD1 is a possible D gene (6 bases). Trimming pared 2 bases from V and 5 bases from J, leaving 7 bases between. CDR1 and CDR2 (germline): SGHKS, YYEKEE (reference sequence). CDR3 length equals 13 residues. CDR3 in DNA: TGTGCCAGCAGCTTCGGGACAACCGGGGAGCTGTTTTTT. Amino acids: CASSFGTTGELFF.

The chain's CDR3 is CASRKIGGNEKLFF. In DNA, the CDR3 is TGTGCCAGCAGAAAAATCGGGGGGAATGAAAAACTGTTTTTT. The chain couples TRBV13 to TRBJ1-4; possibly TRBD1 for D (5 bases). Germline V gene data show CDR1 as PRHDT and CDR2 as FYEKMQ (reference sequence). The CDR3 covers 14 residues. Trimming shortened V by 6 bases and J by 5 bases, and 13 bases separated the two germline ends. Variable domain in full (rest from reference TRBV13 and TRBJ1-4): AAGVIQSPRHLIKEKRETATLKCYPIPRHDTVYWYQQGPGQDPQFLISFYEKMQSDKGSIPDRFSAQQFSDYHSELNMSSLELGDSALYFCASRKIGGNEKLFFGSGTQLSVL.